This paragraph reports one T cell receptor beta chain. This CDR3 has 15 residues. Germline loops: CDR1 SGHTA, CDR2 FQGNSA. Trimming removed 0 bases at V and 5 bases at J, with 14 bases between. This specimen belongs to a study of T-cell reconstitution after alpha-beta-depleted transplantation in children. The authors prepared the TCRbeta library with unique molecular identifiers. TCRdb processed the PCR reads anew with MiXCR; each CDR3 protein has one entry. The sample yields 490,000 or so distinct CDR3 sequences, approximately 13% seen once. This chain uses TRBV7-2 with TRBJ2-7, with D maybe TRBD1 (6 bases). This clonotype was obtained from a human donor who donated a stem cell graft to a child with combined immunodeficiency. Sequenced here: PBMCs from the stem cell graft donor, sampled from the stem cell graft. This chain's CDR3 is CASSLAQTGKNEQYF. The CDR3 nucleotides read TGTGCCAGCAGCTTAGCGCAAACAGGGAAAAACGAGCAGTACTTC.